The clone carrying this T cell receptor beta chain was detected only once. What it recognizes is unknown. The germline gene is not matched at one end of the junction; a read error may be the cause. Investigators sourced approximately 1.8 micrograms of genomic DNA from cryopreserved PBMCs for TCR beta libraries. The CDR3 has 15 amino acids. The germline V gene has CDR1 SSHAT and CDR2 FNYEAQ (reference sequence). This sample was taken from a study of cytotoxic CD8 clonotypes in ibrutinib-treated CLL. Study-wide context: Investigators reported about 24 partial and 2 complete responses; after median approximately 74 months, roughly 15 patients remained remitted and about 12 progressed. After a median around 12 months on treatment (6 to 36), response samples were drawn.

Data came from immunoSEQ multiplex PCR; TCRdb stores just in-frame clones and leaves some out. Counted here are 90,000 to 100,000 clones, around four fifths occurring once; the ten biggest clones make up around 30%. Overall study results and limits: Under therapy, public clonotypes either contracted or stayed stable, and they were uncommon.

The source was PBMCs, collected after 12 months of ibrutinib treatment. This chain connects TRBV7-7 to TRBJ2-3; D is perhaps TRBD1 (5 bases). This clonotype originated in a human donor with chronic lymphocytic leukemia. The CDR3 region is CASSLAGQGTDTQYF. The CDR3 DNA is TGTGCTAGCAGCTTAGCAGGCCAGGGAACAGATACGCAGTATTTT.